The TCR beta chain under discussion was sequenced for a study of OX40 agonist ivuxolimab in advanced cancers. Study-wide background: In this trial design, patients received ivuxolimab intravenously at 0.01 to 10 mg/kg every 2 weeks. General observations from the study: What antigens the expanded peripheral T cells recognized was never established.

The CDR3 loop spans 15 amino acids. V shed 5 bases, J shed 6 bases, and the junction held 10 bases outside the gene matches. Germline loops: CDR1 SEHNR, CDR2 FQNEAQ (reference sequence). Drawing of blood for sampling happened at baseline, at cycle 4 day 1, and at cycle 7 day 1. On this clone: Its cognate antigen is unknown.

Some clones are missing from TCRdb's copy, which holds only in-frame ones; the method was immunoSEQ multiplex PCR. This sample has about 80,000 clones, with roughly 87% found just once. The sample in question was CD4+ or CD8+ T cells sorted from blood, obtained in a trial of the OX40 agonist ivuxolimab. This chain links TRBV7-9 with TRBJ2-7; 10 positions agree with TRBD1. The sequence was obtained from an adult with an advanced solid tumor such as melanoma, head and neck, liver or kidney cancer. CDR3 sequence (DNA): TGTGCCAGCAGCCTATGGGACAGGGGATCGCGCGAGCAGTACTTC. This sequence encodes CASSLWDRGSREQYF.